A single sample gave rise to the 6 T cell receptor beta chains below, sequenced in a study of control samples from healthy donors and cancer patients. Sequencing was performed with immunoSEQ multiplex PCR; in TCRdb, only in-frame clones are kept and a portion is missing. The sample has fewer than 200,000 clones; just over 90% are singletons. The sample taken for sequencing was blood. Receptors originate from a woman aged 55-69 years in good health.

The chain has TRBV7-9 and TRBJ1-2; TRBD1 is a possible D gene (5 bases). V gave up 0 bases and J gave up 4 bases, with 12 bases separating them. The germline V gene has CDR1 SEHNR and CDR2 FQNEAQ (reference sequence). The length of the CDR3 is 15 residues. CDR3 nucleotides: TGTGCCAGCAGCTTAGCAGGGGACTCGATCTATGGCTACACCTTC. This codes for CASSLAGDSIYGYTF.

This rearrangement joins TRBV5-6 to TRBJ2-7, with D unresolved. The CDR3 contains 14 residues. Germline assignment: CDR1 SGHDT and CDR2 YYEEEE. V lost 1 base to trimming and J lost 2 bases, with 10 bases between them. This chain's CDR3 is CASSLWTDPYEQYF. CDR3 in DNA: TGTGCCAGCAGCTTGTGGACCGACCCCTACGAGCAGTACTTC.

This rearrangement joins TRBV19 to TRBJ1-2; possible D gene TRBD1, 5 bases. The CDR3 sequence is 15 residues long. CDR1 is LNHDA, CDR2 SQIVND, per germline (reference sequence). Trimming cost V 6 bases and J 0 bases, with 14 bases left between them. The DNA of the CDR3 is TGTGCCAGTAGAAACCAGGGACCGTCTAACTATGGCTACACCTTC. This sequence encodes CASRNQGPSNYGYTF.

The V and J genes are TRBV25-1 and TRBJ1-6, with D possibly being TRBD1 (5 bases). Trimming stripped 6 bases from V and 7 bases from J, with 13 bases between. The CDR3 has 14 residues. The germline CDR1 and CDR2 sequences are MGHDK and SYGVNS. The CDR3 here is CASSVSGLNSPLHF. CDR3 DNA sequence: TGTGCCAGCAGCGTATCAGGGCTGAATTCACCCCTCCACTTT.

CDR3 sequence reads: CAISVLVSDTQYF. CDR3 nucleotides: TGTGCCATCAGTGTTCTAGTTTCAGATACGCAGTATTTT. The genes are TRBV10-3 and TRBJ2-3; D gene unclear. The CDR3 sequence is 13 residues long. In germline, CDR1 is ENHRY, CDR2 SYGVKD. Trimming left V 4 bases short and J 4 bases short, with 9 bases between.

CDR3 sequence: CASSIDISRATGELFF. Written as DNA, the CDR3 is TGTGCCAGTAGTATAGATATATCCAGGGCCACCGGGGAGCTGTTTTTT. The J gene is TRBJ2-2, the V gene TRBV19; a weak D match, TRBD1 (5 bases). CDR1 is LNHDA, CDR2 SQIVND, per germline (reference sequence). The CDR3 contains 16 residues. Trimming cost V 0 bases and J 4 bases, with 12 bases left between them. The variable domain in full, completed from reference TRBV19 and TRBJ2-2, reads DGGITQSPKYLFRKEGQNVTLSCEQNLNHDAMYWYRQDPGQGLRLIYYSQIVNDFQKGDIAEGYSVSREKKESFPLTVTSAQKNPTAFYLCASSIDISRATGELFFGEGSRLTVL.